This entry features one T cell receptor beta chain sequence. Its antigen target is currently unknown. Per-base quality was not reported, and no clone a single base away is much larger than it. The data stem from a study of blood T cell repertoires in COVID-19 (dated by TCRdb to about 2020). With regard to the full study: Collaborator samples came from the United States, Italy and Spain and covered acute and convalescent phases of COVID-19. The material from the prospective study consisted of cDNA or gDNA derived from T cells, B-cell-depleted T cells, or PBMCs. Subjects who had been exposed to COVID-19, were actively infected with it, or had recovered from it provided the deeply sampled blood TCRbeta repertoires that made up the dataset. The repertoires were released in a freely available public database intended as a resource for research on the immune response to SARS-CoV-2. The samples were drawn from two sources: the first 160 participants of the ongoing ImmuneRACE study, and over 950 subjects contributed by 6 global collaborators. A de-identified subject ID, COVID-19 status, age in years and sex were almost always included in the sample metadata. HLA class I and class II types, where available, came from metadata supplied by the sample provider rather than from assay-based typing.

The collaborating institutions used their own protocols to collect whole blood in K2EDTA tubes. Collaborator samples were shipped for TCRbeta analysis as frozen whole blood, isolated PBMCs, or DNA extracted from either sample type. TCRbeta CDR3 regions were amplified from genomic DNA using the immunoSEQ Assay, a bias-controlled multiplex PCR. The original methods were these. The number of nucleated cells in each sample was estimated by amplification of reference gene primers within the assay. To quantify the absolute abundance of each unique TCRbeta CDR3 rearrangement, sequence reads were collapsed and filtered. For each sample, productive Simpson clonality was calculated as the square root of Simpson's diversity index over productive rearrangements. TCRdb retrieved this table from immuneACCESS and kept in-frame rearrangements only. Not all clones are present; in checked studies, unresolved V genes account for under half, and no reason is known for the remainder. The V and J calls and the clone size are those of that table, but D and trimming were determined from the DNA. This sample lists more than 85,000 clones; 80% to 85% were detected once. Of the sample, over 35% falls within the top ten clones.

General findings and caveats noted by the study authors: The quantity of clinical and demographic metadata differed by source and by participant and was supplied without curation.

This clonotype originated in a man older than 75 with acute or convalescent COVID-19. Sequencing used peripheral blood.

At the DNA level, the sequence is TGTGCCAGCAGCTTAGGGCGGATCGCGAACACCGGGGAGCTGTTTTTT. Protein translation: CASSLGRIANTGELFF. The chain couples TRBV7-2 to TRBJ2-2, with the D gene call left open. Deletion took 1 base off V and 0 bases off J, with a span of 9 bases between the germline ends. Spanning cysteine to phenylalanine, the CDR3 consists of 16 amino acids. Here the CDR3 DNA is all that survives: 48 bases in frame from base 1. The CDR1 and CDR2 encoded by the germline V gene are SGHTA and FQGNSA.